The 17 T cell receptor beta chains given below trace back to one sample, sequenced in a study of T cell responses to AZD1222 COVID-19 vaccine. This table comes from immunoSEQ multiplex PCR, and its TCRdb copy is limited to in-frame clones, with some not included. The repertoire holds some 120,000 clones, with around 86% as singletons. The starting material was peripheral blood, obtained on day 0 of AZD1222 vaccination. Receptors were obtained from an adult in good health.

This chain connects TRBV19 to TRBJ2-5; D is undetermined. Germline V gives CDR1 LNHDA, CDR2 SQIVND (reference sequence). The V end lost 5 bases, the J end lost 2 bases, and 9 bases lay between the germline ends. This CDR3 comprises 13 residues. CDR3 sequence (DNA): TGTGCCAGTAGTTCCTCTGGACAAGAGACCCAGTACTTC. Residues: CASSSSGQETQYF.

The chain couples TRBV11-2 to TRBJ2-5; possible D gene TRBD2, 5 bases. Germline-derived CDR1 and CDR2 are SGHAT and FQNNGV. The V end was cut by 4 bases, the J end by 2 bases, with 14 bases between. This CDR3 has 15 residues. CDR3 sequence reads: CASSYTRLKQETQYF. Written as DNA, the CDR3 is TGTGCCAGCAGCTACACCAGACTAAAACAAGAGACCCAGTACTTC.

The V call is TRBV6-1, the J call TRBJ1-1; a weak D match, TRBD1 (6 bases). Trimming shortened V by 2 bases and J by 0 bases, and 10 bases separated the two germline ends. The germline V gene encodes CDR1 MNHNS and CDR2 SASEGT. This CDR3 spans 15 amino acids. CDR3 sequence: CASSELAGVNTEAFF. Written as DNA, the CDR3 is TGTGCCAGCAGTGAACTGGCAGGGGTGAACACTGAAGCTTTCTTT.

The chain combines TRBV14 with TRBJ2-5; D perhaps matches TRBD2 (6 bases). V was shortened by 3 bases and J by 4 bases, with 15 bases between the two germline ends. Germline V lookup: CDR1 SGHDN, CDR2 FVKESK. The CDR3 runs to 15 residues. The CDR3 nucleotides read TGTGCCAGCAGCCATGCGGGACCCTCCCGAGAGACCCAGTACTTC. Translating gives CASSHAGPSRETQYF.

Points on this clone: Distinct nucleotide sequences in the sample also encode this CDR3. The chain recombines TRBV6-5 with TRBJ2-2; a possible D gene is TRBD2 (5 bases). The CDR3 sequence is 13 residues long. The V gene's germline CDR1 is MNHEY and CDR2 SVGAGI. The V gene lost 2 bases and the J gene lost 5 bases, with 6 bases spanning the gap. CDR3 in DNA: TGTGCCAGCAGTTACGGAGGAACCGGGGAGCTGTTTTTT. This codes for CASSYGGTGELFF.

The chain joins TRBV15 to TRBJ2-7, with unresolved D. Germline V CDR1 and CDR2: LNHNV, YYDKDF (reference sequence). The length of the CDR3 is 15 residues. The V and J ends lost 6 bases and 0 bases respectively, with 15 bases between them. CDR3 DNA sequence: TGTGCCACCAGTCCCTCCGGCAGGACCTCCTACGAGCAGTACTTC. Protein sequence: CATSPSGRTSYEQYF.

The V call is TRBV4-1, the J call TRBJ2-2; D may be TRBD2 (5 bases). Germline values: CDR1 MGHRA, CDR2 YSYEKL. V lost 1 base to trimming and J lost 6 bases, with 12 bases between them. This CDR3 is 15 amino acids long. The CDR3 is CASSQVAGSAGELFF. The DNA for the CDR3 is TGCGCCAGCAGCCAAGTTGCGGGTTCGGCCGGGGAGCTGTTTTTT.

The gene calls are TRBV28 and TRBJ1-2, with D uncertain. The V end lost 3 bases, the J end lost 2 bases, and 13 bases lay between the germline ends. This CDR3 has 15 residues. Per germline, CDR1 MDHEN and CDR2 SYDVKM. CDR3 sequence: CASSFEGIGNYGYTF. The CDR3 DNA is TGTGCCAGCAGTTTTGAGGGAATTGGCAACTATGGCTACACCTTC.

The rearrangement uses TRBV3-1 (or the pseudogene TRBV3-2) and TRBJ2-7, with TRBD1 as a possible D gene (5 bases). This CDR3 has 14 amino acids. Trimming took 5 bases from V and 1 from J, leaving 12 bases between them. Germline CDR1 LGHDT, CDR2 YNNKEL (reference sequence). For the CDR3, the DNA is TGTGCCAGCAGCTTAGCAAAGGGGTCCTACGAGCAGTACTTC. Its translation: CASSLAKGSYEQYF.

This chain uses TRBV3-1 (or the pseudogene TRBV3-2) with TRBJ2-5; weak D call: TRBD2 (5 bases). The CDR3 is 17 amino acids. Germline CDR1 and CDR2: LGHDT and YNNKEL (reference sequence). Trimming stripped 0 bases from V and 5 bases from J, with 19 bases between. The CDR3 DNA reads as TGTGCCAGCAGCCAAGAATCGGACTCTTACATGCCGGAGACCCAGTACTTC. This gives the protein CASSQESDSYMPETQYF.

In its sample, this clone was seen once. The J gene is TRBJ1-2, the V gene TRBV13, with 7 bases matching TRBD1. The germline V gene encodes CDR1 PRHDT and CDR2 FYEKMQ (reference sequence). The CDR3 contains 15 residues. The ends lost 3 bases at V and 0 bases at J; junction bases unmatched: 4. The CDR3 DNA reads as TGTGCCAGCAGCTTCGGACAGGAAGCTAACTATGGCTACACCTTC. Protein sequence: CASSFGQEANYGYTF.

This chain joins TRBV5-1 and TRBJ2-2; TRBD1 aligns across 9 bases. J gave up 5 bases and V 4 bases, and 6 bases lay outside the gene matches. There are 15 residues in the CDR3. Germline-derived CDR1 and CDR2 are SGHRS and YFSETQ. The CDR3 spells CASSPGTGMTGELFF. Here the CDR3 DNA reads TGCGCCAGCAGCCCCGGGACAGGGATGACCGGGGAGCTGTTTTTT.

The chain recombines TRBV11-2 with TRBJ1-3; D is undetermined. Germline loops: CDR1 SGHAT, CDR2 FQNNGV. Trimming cost V 5 bases and J 0 bases, with 11 bases left between them. This CDR3 comprises 15 residues. The DNA for the CDR3 is TGTGCCAGCAGCAAAACGAAAAACTCTGGAAACACCATATATTTT. Its protein product is CASSKTKNSGNTIYF.

V is TRBV5-1 and J is TRBJ1-1; D is unclear. The CDR3 is 15 residues long. V was cut by 2 bases and J by 4 bases, with 15 bases left in between. Germline CDR1 and CDR2: SGHRS and YFSETQ. Here the CDR3 reads CASSFESLSGTEAFF. The CDR3 nucleotides read TGCGCCAGCAGCTTCGAATCTCTGTCCGGCACTGAAGCTTTCTTT.

This chain uses TRBV7-9 with TRBJ1-1, with 9 bases lining up with TRBD1. The CDR3 is made up of 16 amino acids. Germline V gene sequence: CDR1 SEHNR, CDR2 FQNEAQ (reference sequence). Unmatched junction bases numbered 9, after V lost 6 bases and J lost 1 base. CDR3 DNA sequence: TGTGCCAGCAGAGGGGGACAGGGTGTTAGGAACACTGAAGCTTTCTTT. It codes for CASRGGQGVRNTEAFF.

The chain uses TRBV4-3 and TRBJ1-5; D is unclear. The length of the CDR3 is 14 residues. The germline gives CDR1 LGHNA, CDR2 YSLEER. With 3 bases removed from V and 6 bases from J, the gap between germline ends came to 12 bases. Here the CDR3 reads CASSQSFGGQPQHF. CDR3 bases: TGCGCCAGCAGCCAGAGTTTTGGTGGTCAGCCCCAGCATTTT.

The chain couples TRBV4-1 to TRBJ1-1; D perhaps matches TRBD1 (5 bases). There are 14 residues in the CDR3. The V and J ends lost 1 base and 9 bases respectively, with 15 bases between them. Germline CDR1 and CDR2: MGHRA and YSYEKL. The CDR3 region is CASSQVGSGRKAFF. DNA of the CDR3: TGCGCCAGCAGCCAAGTGGGATCAGGGAGGAAAGCTTTCTTT.